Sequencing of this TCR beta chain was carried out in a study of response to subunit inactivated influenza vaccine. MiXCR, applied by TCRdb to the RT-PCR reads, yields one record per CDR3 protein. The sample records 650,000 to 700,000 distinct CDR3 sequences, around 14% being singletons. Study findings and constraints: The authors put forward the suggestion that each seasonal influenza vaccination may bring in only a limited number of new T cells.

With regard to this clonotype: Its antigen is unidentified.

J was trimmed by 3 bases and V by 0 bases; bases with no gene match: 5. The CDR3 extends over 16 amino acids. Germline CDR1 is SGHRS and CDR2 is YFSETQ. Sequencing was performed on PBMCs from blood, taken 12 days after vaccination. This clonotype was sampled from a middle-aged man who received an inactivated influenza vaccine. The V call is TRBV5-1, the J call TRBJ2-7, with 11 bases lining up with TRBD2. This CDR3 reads CASSLGAGTSGYEQYF. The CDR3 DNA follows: TGCGCCAGCAGCTTGGGAGCCGGGACTAGCGGCTACGAGCAGTACTTC.